The 5 T cell receptor beta chains given below trace back to one sample, sequenced in a study of shared clonotypes between healthy human individuals. Using immunoSEQ multiplex PCR, the repertoire was profiled, and TCRdb retains in-frame clones only, with some absent. The profile shows roughly 2 million clones, 85% to 95% of them singletons. The sequenced sample consisted of naive CD4+ T cells sorted from blood. Subset described: CD45RA+ positively selected. These receptors came from a man between 18 and 29 years old in good health.

This clone was counted a single time. The chain is built from TRBV10-1 and TRBJ2-3; 10 bases match TRBD2. Germline V gene sequence: CDR1 WNHNN, CDR2 SYGVQD (reference sequence). V dropped 4 bases and J dropped 1; count of bases not matched to a gene: 5. The CDR3 length is 16 residues. CDR3 coding DNA: TGCGCCAGCAGTGGAGTAGCGGGGGGCGGCACAGATACGCAGTATTTT. Amino acids: CASSGVAGGGTDTQYF.

The V gene is TRBV28, the J gene TRBJ2-3; 7 bases are shared with TRBD2. This CDR3 region has 14 residues. Losses at the gene ends were 5 bases for V and 4 bases for J; bases not matched to a gene: 6. Germline CDR1 is MDHEN and CDR2 is SYDVKM. CDR3 sequence reads: CASSPWTSSDTQYF. As DNA, the CDR3 is TGTGCCAGCAGTCCTTGGACTAGTTCAGATACGCAGTATTTT.

The chain couples TRBV5-1 to TRBJ2-7; the D gene is possibly TRBD2 (6 bases). Trimming took 3 bases from V and 11 from J, leaving 18 bases between them. The CDR3 has 13 amino acids. Germline V gives CDR1 SGHRS, CDR2 YFSETQ. The CDR3 nucleotides read TGCGCCAGCAGCTCGACCCCGGGAGAGCGCGAGTACTTC. Protein: CASSSTPGEREYF.

The V and J genes are TRBV5-1 and TRBJ2-3; D gene unclear. The length of the CDR3 is 13 residues. Germline CDR1 and CDR2: SGHRS and YFSETQ. V shed 5 bases and J shed 0 bases, with 7 bases lying between them. CDR3 amino acids: CASSDTSTDTQYF. The DNA for the CDR3 is TGCGCCAGCAGTGACACTAGCACAGATACGCAGTATTTT. Based on the CDR3 plus reference TRBV5-1 and TRBJ2-3, the full variable domain is KAGVTQTPRYLIKTRGQQVTLSCSPISGHRSVSWYQQTPGQGLQFLFEYFSETQRNKGNFPGRFSGRQFSNSRSEMNVSTLELGDSALYLCASSDTSTDTQYFGPGTRLTVL.

The J gene is TRBJ1-5, the V gene TRBV6-6, with a weak D call TRBD1 (6 bases). The CDR3 has 13 residues. From germline, CDR1 is MNHNY and CDR2 SVGAGI (reference sequence). The V end lost 6 bases, the J end lost 4 bases, and 10 bases lay between the germline ends. This chain's CDR3 is CASRWTVNQPQHF. In nucleotides, the CDR3 is TGTGCCAGCAGGTGGACAGTGAATCAGCCCCAGCATTTT.